A selection of T cell receptor beta chains follows, all from one sample in a study of shared clonotypes between healthy human individuals. Assay used: immunoSEQ multiplex PCR; TCRdb lists only in-frame clones, some missing. The data hold about 1.1 million clones, with roughly 80% observed a single time. The sample taken for sequencing was memory CD4+ T cells from PBMCs. Receptors were obtained from a young man in good health. Some clones in this sample may be carry-over from other donors' samples. Each CDR3 is given with its conserved first and last residue. The D gene is left open where the match is weak. Clone size is given for some rows only: seen once, a few or many times, or a class if the clone is expanded.

j_call v_call d_call clone_size cdr3_nt cdr3_aa
TRBJ1-5 TRBV5-6 NA NA TGTGCCAGCAGCTTGGATGATAGGCGGAGGAACCAGCCCCAGCATTTT CASSLDDRRRNQPQHF
TRBJ1-2 TRBV28 TRBD1 few TGTGCCAGCAGTTCCCCAGGGGGCGGGGGGCGCTGGTTGGACTACACCTTC CASSSPGGGGRWLDYTF
TRBJ2-3 TRBV28 TRBD2 NA TGTGCCAGCAGGGGGACTAGCGGGAGAATCACAGATACGCAGTATTTT CASRGTSGRITDTQYF
TRBJ2-7 TRBV5-6 TRBD2 NA TGTGCCAGCCGTTACGGGGGGTCCTACGAGCAGTACTTC CASRYGGSYEQYF
TRBJ2-1 TRBV7-9 TRBD2 NA TGTGCCAGCAGCCGAATAACCGGGACTAGCGGGAACAATGAGCAGTTCTTC CASSRITGTSGNNEQFF
TRBJ2-7 TRBV14 TRBD2 NA TGTGCCAGCAGCCAACGGACGGGAGGTAGCAGAGCCTACGAGCAGTACTTC CASSQRTGGSRAYEQYF
TRBJ2-3 TRBV7-9 NA NA TGTGCCAGCAGCCTCCGATTGGTTCAGTCAGATACGCAGTATTTT CASSLRLVQSDTQYF
TRBJ2-1 TRBV7-9 TRBD1 NA TGTGCCAGCAGCTTAGACGGACAGGTAACCGATGAGCAGTTCTTC CASSLDGQVTDEQFF
TRBJ1-5 TRBV28 NA once TGTGCCAGCACCGGGACGGGTAATCAGCCCCAGCATTTT CASTGTGNQPQHF
TRBJ1-5 TRBV6-1 TRBD1 NA TGTGCCAGCAGTGTGGACAGGATCCCCAATCAGCCCCAGCATTTT CASSVDRIPNQPQHF
TRBJ2-5 TRBV5-1 TRBD1 NA TGCGCCAGCACCAGACAGGGCACGGAGACCCAGTACTTC CASTRQGTETQYF
TRBJ2-5 TRBV2 NA NA TGTGCCAGCAGTGTTAGGCCGAGTAGCCCTCAAGAGACCCAGTACTTC CASSVRPSSPQETQYF
TRBJ2-2 TRBV7-6 NA NA TGTGCCAGCAGCTTCCAAGGGAGCACCGGGGAGCTGTTTTTT CASSFQGSTGELFF
TRBJ2-7 TRBV2 TRBD1 NA TGTGCCAGCAGTGGTGAGTCAGGGGGCTACGAGCAGTACTTC CASSGESGGYEQYF
TRBJ2-2 TRBV27 TRBD1 once TGTGCCAGCAGGGGACAGGGTAGGGTCGGGGAGCTGTTTTTT CASRGQGRVGELFF
TRBJ1-2 TRBV5-4 TRBD1 NA TGTGCCAGCAGCTTCCGAACCGGGACAGGTGACGGTGTTAGGACCTTC CASSFRTGTGDGVRTF
TRBJ2-7 TRBV2 TRBD1 NA TGTGCCAGCAGTTTCTCCGGGACAGGGTTCTACGAGCAGTACTTC CASSFSGTGFYEQYF
TRBJ2-1 TRBV27 NA NA TGTGCCAGCAGTTCTCAAACTAACGGGGGCCTGGACAATGAGCAGTTCTTC CASSSQTNGGLDNEQFF
TRBJ2-1 TRBV5-1 TRBD2 NA TGCGCCAGCAGCGTACTAGCGGACTCCTACAATGAGCAGTTCTTC CASSVLADSYNEQFF
TRBJ2-1 TRBV7-3 NA few TGTGCCAGCAGCTTAGCGGGAAGTCGGGACAATGAGCAGTTCTTC CASSLAGSRDNEQFF
TRBJ1-1 TRBV6-1 NA NA TGTGCCAGCAGTGAAATGTGGGGGACTGAAGCTTTCTTT CASSEMWGTEAFF
TRBJ2-3 TRBV7-3 NA NA TGTGCCAGCAGCTTATTGACCCGGGACACAGATACGCAGTATTTT CASSLLTRDTDTQYF
TRBJ2-7 TRBV5-1 NA few TGCGCCAGCAGCCCGGGTCCCCTGAACGAGCAGTACTTC CASSPGPLNEQYF
TRBJ1-1 TRBV18 TRBD1 NA TGTGCCAGCTCACCACGGCGGACAGGGGGCCCTAAAGGGACTGAAGCTTTCTTT CASSPRRTGGPKGTEAFF
TRBJ2-7 TRBV21-1 NA NA TGTGCCAGCAGCAAATATCCCCTCCCGGGACAGGGGGCGCCCGAGCAGTACTTC CASSKYPLPGQGAPEQYF
TRBJ2-1 TRBV7-3 NA NA TGTGCCAGCTCAGCGACCCCAACATACAATGAGCAGTTCTTC CASSATPTYNEQFF